The clone carrying this T cell receptor (beta chain) has only a few counts. Its specificity is unknown. The study reverse transcribed the entire isolated RNA, so it sequenced expressed TCRB transcripts. Here immunoSEQ multiplex PCR was the method, and the copy in TCRdb shows in-frame clones only, minus some. The sample includes about 900,000 clones, roughly 16% seen only once; the top ten take 0.023%. CDR1 SGHRS and CDR2 YFSETQ come from the germline V gene. The CDR3 length is 13 residues. Trimming removed 4 bases from V and 0 bases from J, with 8 bases in between. The sample comes from a study of beta chain features in type 1 diabetes. For the study at large: Examination covered fewer than 110 million sorted cells spanning all samples.

General study findings and limits: Researchers caution that PCR might favor shorter templates, equally among patients and controls. Using cDNA template may skew counts toward highly expressing activated cells.

This clonotype was obtained from a woman aged 18-30 years in good health. V gene TRBV5-1 combines with J gene TRBJ2-7; no definite D call. The source material was naive CD4+ T cells from blood. The CDR3 sequence: CASSVPSSYEQYF. The CDR3 coding sequence is TGCGCCAGCAGCGTACCTAGCTCCTACGAGCAGTACTTC.